These 10 T cell receptor beta chains share one sample of origin, sequenced in a study of cytomegalovirus exposure and HLA in healthy donors. The primer mix had 60 Vbeta and 13 Jbeta primers. Clones were sequenced by immunoSEQ multiplex PCR, and TCRdb holds only the in-frame ones, with some missing. The data show around 200,000 clones, 70% to 85% seen once. The sequencing sample was made of PBMCs. The receptor set was obtained from a woman aged 55-69 years in good health and CMV-seropositive.

V usage is TRBV5-1 and J usage is TRBJ2-3; 8 positions match TRBD2. The ends lost 2 bases at V and 6 bases at J; junction bases unmatched: 5. The CDR3 is 14 amino acids. CDR1 and CDR2 (germline): SGHRS, YFSETQ. The CDR3 is CASSLGTGGDTQYF. The CDR3 bases are TGCGCCAGCAGCTTAGGGACGGGAGGGGATACGCAGTATTTT.

V and J are TRBV6-6 and TRBJ1-2; D gene unclear. The CDR3 runs to 12 residues. Trimming removed 2 bases at V and 7 bases at J, with 8 bases between. Germline lookup yields CDR1 MNHNY and CDR2 SVGAGI (reference sequence). The CDR3 DNA reads as TGTGCCAGCAGTTACGTAGGAGCTGGCTACACCTTC. Translating it yields CASSYVGAGYTF.

The rearrangement uses TRBV6-1 and TRBJ2-7; D is perhaps TRBD1 (6 bases). Germline V gene lookup returns CDR1 MNHNS and CDR2 SASEGT. V was clipped by 6 bases and J by 2 bases, with 17 bases between them. There are 15 residues in the CDR3. CDR3 protein: CASSAQGQATYEQYF. Here the CDR3 DNA reads TGTGCCAGCAGCGCCCAGGGGCAAGCAACCTACGAGCAGTACTTC.

This clone has a handful of counts. The chain combines TRBV28 with TRBJ2-2; 8 bases map to TRBD1. The CDR3 sequence is 14 residues long. Germline CDR1 and CDR2: MDHEN and SYDVKM. The trim removed 10 bases at V and 6 bases at J, leaving 10 bases unmatched. The CDR3 here is CATTGEIDSGELFF. The CDR3 nucleotides read TGTGCCACGACAGGGGAAATTGATTCCGGGGAGCTGTTTTTT.

This rearrangement joins TRBV7-2 to TRBJ1-2; weak D call: TRBD1 (6 bases). Trimming stripped 5 bases from V and 5 bases from J, with 15 bases between. Germline loops: CDR1 SGHTA, CDR2 FQGNSA. This CDR3 spans 14 amino acids. The CDR3 here is CASSPGGGRYGYTF. CDR3 coding DNA: TGTGCCAGCAGCCCTGGGGGGGGGCGGTATGGCTACACCTTC.

This chain uses TRBV19 with TRBJ1-1; D is possibly TRBD1 (5 bases). The V end was cut by 4 bases, the J end by 4 bases, with 16 bases between. The CDR3 has 15 amino acids. Germline lookup yields CDR1 LNHDA and CDR2 SQIVND (reference sequence). The chain's CDR3 is CASSTSGLPATEAFF. Here the CDR3 DNA reads TGTGCCAGTAGTACCTCGGGACTCCCGGCCACTGAAGCTTTCTTT.

This clone was detected once. The chain carries TRBV29-1 and TRBJ2-7, with 11 bases that match TRBD1. With 7 bases clipped from V and 4 bases from J, the junction kept 6 bases outside the gene matches. Germline values: CDR1 SQVTM, CDR2 ANQGSEA. The CDR3 length is 13 residues. Here the CDR3 DNA reads TGCAGCGGTTGGGACAGGGGGAAATACGAGCAGTACTTC. Amino acid sequence: CSGWDRGKYEQYF.

The chain uses TRBV7-9 and TRBJ2-3; TRBD2 is a possible D gene (6 bases). Germline lookup yields CDR1 SEHNR and CDR2 FQNEAQ (reference sequence). The CDR3 totals 14 residues. V was trimmed by 5 bases and J by 6 bases, leaving 15 bases between them. The CDR3 region has the DNA TGTGCCAGCAGCCCACACCCCCGGGGGGATACGCAGTATTTT. This translates into CASSPHPRGDTQYF.

This rearrangement joins TRBV27 to TRBJ2-2; 11 nucleotides line up with TRBD2. V gave up 8 bases and J gave up 6 bases; unmatched junction bases: 8. The CDR3 is 15 amino acids. CDR1 and CDR2 (germline): MNHEY, SMNVEV (reference sequence). The CDR3 nucleotides read TGTGCCAGCGGAACCCTAGCGGGAGGATCCGGGGAGCTGTTTTTT. Translation: CASGTLAGGSGELFF.

The chain couples TRBV6-1 to TRBJ1-5; 7 bases align to TRBD1. Germline V gene sequence: CDR1 MNHNS, CDR2 SASEGT. The V segment lost 6 bases and the J segment 7 bases; nucleotides outside the gene matches: 12. The CDR3 contains 15 residues. Here the CDR3 DNA reads TGTGCCAGCAGAGCAACCACAGGGGCGGGGCAGCCCCAGCATTTT. This encodes CASRATTGAGQPQHF.